This record looks at one T cell receptor (beta chain) sequence and its context. It was with 60 Vbeta and 13 Jbeta primers that the PCR ran. Profiling relied on immunoSEQ multiplex PCR, and the TCRdb table lists in-frame clones only, not all of them. The repertoire has approximately 190,000 clones, approximately 78% of them found once; the top ten carry 5.5% to 7%. This record comes from a study of cytomegalovirus exposure and HLA in healthy donors. The TCR comes from a woman in her forties or fifties in good health and CMV-seropositive. Specimen: PBMCs.

The CDR3 coding sequence is TGTGCCAGCAGTGACCGACAGGGGCGGGGCTACACCTTC. This gives the protein CASSDRQGRGYTF. The rearrangement joins TRBV6-1 to TRBJ1-2; TRBD1 matches 8 bases. This CDR3 has 13 amino acids. The trim removed 3 bases at V and 8 bases at J, leaving 5 bases unmatched. CDR1 and CDR2 (germline): MNHNS, SASEGT.